This T cell receptor (beta chain) is drawn from a study of neoadjuvant nivolumab and ipilimumab in lung cancer. V lost 3 bases and J 5 bases, leaving 15 bases between the germline ends. This CDR3 region has 15 residues. Germline values: CDR1 SEHNR, CDR2 FQNEAQ (reference sequence). Profiling relied on immunoSEQ multiplex PCR, and the TCRdb table lists in-frame clones only, not all of them. The data show about 20,000 clones, 60% to 80% seen once. Whole-study findings and limits: Blood richness before therapy tracked richness in tumors resected after neoadjuvant therapy.

Concerning this clone itself: What it recognizes is unknown.

The chain has TRBV7-9 and TRBJ2-3; D may correspond to TRBD1 or TRBD2 (5 bases each). The input for sequencing was tumor tissue, taken after neoadjuvant nivolumab, alone or with ipilimumab, at or shortly before surgery. This clonotype was obtained from an adult with non-small cell lung cancer. The CDR3 DNA follows: TGTGCCAGCAGCTTTTCAGAATTGAGGGGAGATACGCAGTATTTT. As protein: CASSFSELRGDTQYF.